This TCR beta chain came from a study of T cells in Graves' hyperthyroidism and ophthalmopathy. Findings of the study overall: Ophthalmopathy, which appeared later, was predicted by the model a median 6.5 months before onset.

With V trimmed by 3 bases and J by 5 bases, 12 bases remained unmatched. This CDR3 comprises 17 residues. Germline V gene lookup returns CDR1 LNHDA and CDR2 SQIVND (reference sequence). Amplified TCR beta CDR3 regions came from RNA transcripts. The HTBI primer set served for first-round RT-PCR of the TCR CDR3. MiXCR, applied by TCRdb to the multiplex PCR reads, yields one record per CDR3 protein. The sample consists of roughly 180,000 distinct CDR3 sequences, about 18% of them appearing once. With a duration under 2 months, the hyperthyroidism was newly diagnosed in patients aged 18 to 65. Patients with uncontrolled infections, other autoimmune diseases, pregnancy or lactation were excluded. Every diagnosis used clinical symptoms, serum thyroxine and TRAb, thyroid ultrasound and orbital computed tomography. Of note for this clonotype: Its antigen is not identified.

Material for sequencing was blood. The receptor was derived from a woman aged 45-65 years with Graves' hyperthyroidism. The V gene is TRBV19, the J gene TRBJ2-5; TRBD2 agrees at 10 bases. Written as DNA, the CDR3 is TGTGCCAGTAGTATTCGCCTAGCGGGGGCCTCGGGGGAGACCCAGTACTTC. Encoded protein: CASSIRLAGASGETQYF.